The 15 T cell receptor beta chains in this list originate from one sample, sequenced in a study of T cell repertoires in cytomegalovirus infection. Their antigen targets remain unknown. TCRdb reanalysed the reads using MiXCR and keeps one entry per CDR3 protein. The data contain 450,000 to 600,000 distinct CDR3 sequences, roughly 42% of them singletons. Material: cultured PBMCs, obtained from culture after CMV antigen stimulation. Receptors were obtained from a human donor in good health (CMV status not recorded). Some clones in this sample may be carry-over from other donors' samples.

This clonotype has more than one count but fewer than ten. The V and J genes are TRBV11-2 and TRBJ2-7; perhaps TRBD2 as D (5 bases). Looked up from germline, CDR1 is SGHAT and CDR2 is FQNNGV. V shed 2 bases and J shed 5 bases, with 13 bases lying between them. The CDR3 is 14 amino acids. DNA of the CDR3: TGTGCCAGCAGCTTAATCTCCTTCGGGGACGAGCAGTACTTC. Its translation: CASSLISFGDEQYF.

This clonotype was seen a handful of times. The chain joins TRBV12-3 or TRBV12-4 to TRBJ1-1, with D perhaps matching TRBD1 (5 bases). V was trimmed by 5 bases and J by 5 bases, leaving 12 bases between them. CDR3 length: 13 residues. The CDR3: CASSTQEGTEAFF. The CDR3 region has the DNA TGTGCCAGCAGTACACAGGAGGGGACTGAAGCTTTCTTT.

V and J are TRBV20-1 and TRBJ1-4; D remains ambiguous. With 0 bases removed from V and 4 bases from J, the gap between germline ends came to 15 bases. The germline CDR1 and CDR2 sequences are DFQATT and SNEGSKA (reference sequence). The CDR3 loop spans 16 amino acids. The CDR3 DNA sequence: TGCAGTGCTAGAGATCTGGTTCGAGGGATTAATGAAAAACTGTTTTTT. It encodes CSARDLVRGINEKLFF.

The chain uses TRBV20-1 and TRBJ2-5; the match to TRBD2 covers 10 bases. This CDR3 spans 15 amino acids. V lost 3 bases, J lost 0 bases, and 4 bases stayed unmatched. Looked up from germline, CDR1 is DFQATT and CDR2 is SNEGSKA (reference sequence). CDR3 nucleotides: TGCAGTGCTAGGAGAGGACTAGCGGACCAAGAGACCCAGTACTTC. Its translation: CSARRGLADQETQYF.

This clonotype has only a few counts. The chain carries TRBV7-2 and TRBJ1-1; 8 positions agree with TRBD1. The CDR3 is 18 residues long. V shed 4 bases and J 5 bases; nucleotides not matched to a gene: 18. The germline V gene encodes CDR1 SGHTA and CDR2 FQGNSA. The CDR3 nucleotides read TGTGCCAGCAGCTCCCCGTACCTAGCAGGGGGCTGGCGGACTGAAGCTTTCTTT. It encodes CASSSPYLAGGWRTEAFF.

The chain joins TRBV20-1 to TRBJ1-6, with TRBD1 matching 7 bases. The J segment lost 7 bases and the V segment lost 3 bases, leaving 6 bases of the junction unmatched. The germline CDR1 and CDR2 sequences are DFQATT and SNEGSKA (reference sequence). This CDR3 has 14 amino acids. This chain's CDR3 is CSASAGQRNSPLHF. The CDR3 bases are TGCAGTGCTAGTGCGGGACAGCGAAATTCACCCCTCCACTTT.

CDR3: CASSYSIGEKLFF. The CDR3 DNA reads as TGTGCCAGCAGTTACTCGATTGGAGAAAAACTGTTTTTT. The chain has TRBV6-6 and TRBJ1-4; D is uncertain. The CDR3 spans 13 residues. V lost 0 bases to trimming and J lost 8 bases, with 7 bases between them. Germline V gene sequence: CDR1 MNHNY, CDR2 SVGAGI (reference sequence).

This clonotype turned up a few times. V is TRBV2 and J is TRBJ1-1, with 9 bases aligning to TRBD1. Per the germline V gene, CDR1 is SNHLY and CDR2 is FYNNEI. The junction had 7 bases not matched to a gene; V was cut back by 7 bases and J by 1 base. The CDR3 has 15 amino acids. CDR3 in amino acids: CASTTGGWGNTEAFF. CDR3 nucleotides: TGTGCCAGCACCACAGGGGGCTGGGGGAACACTGAAGCTTTCTTT.

The chain recombines TRBV28 with TRBJ2-5; 8 nucleotides agree with TRBD2. V shed 3 bases and J 0 bases; nucleotides not matched to a gene: 6. This CDR3 contains 16 residues. CDR1 and CDR2 (germline): MDHEN, SYDVKM. CDR3 in DNA: TGTGCCAGCAGTTTGGGCGGGGGGCCCTACCAAGAGACCCAGTACTTC. It is translated as CASSLGGGPYQETQYF.

CDR3 sequence reads: CATGRVSTEAFF. DNA for the CDR3: TGTGCCACCGGGAGGGTGAGCACTGAAGCTTTCTTT. V usage is TRBV2 and J usage is TRBJ1-1; D uncertain. The CDR3 totals 12 residues. V lost 10 bases to trimming and J lost 4 bases, with 13 bases between them. CDR1 and CDR2 (germline): SNHLY, FYNNEI.

The chain joins TRBV28 to TRBJ2-7; the D is unclear. Germline loops: CDR1 MDHEN, CDR2 SYDVKM. This CDR3 has 12 amino acids. The ends were cut back, 10 bases at V and 0 bases at J, with 10 bases in the middle. The CDR3 is CAISLNSYEQYF. CDR3 nucleotide sequence: TGTGCCATCTCATTAAACTCCTACGAGCAGTACTTC.

The chain joins TRBV9 to TRBJ2-1; 7 nucleotides line up with TRBD2. V shed 4 bases, J shed 3 bases, and the junction held 7 bases outside the gene matches. Germline values: CDR1 SGDLS, CDR2 YYNGEE. The CDR3 is made up of 15 amino acids. This chain's CDR3 is CASSSGEVLYNEQFF. DNA of the CDR3: TGTGCCAGCAGCAGCGGGGAGGTCCTCTACAATGAGCAGTTCTTC.

This clonotype was seen once. This rearrangement joins TRBV19 to TRBJ1-5; D gene ambiguous. Per germline, CDR1 LNHDA and CDR2 SQIVND (reference sequence). Trimming pared 1 base from V and 6 bases from J, leaving 4 bases between. This CDR3 contains 12 residues. CDR3 in DNA: TGTGCCAGTAGTATAGTGGCTCAGCCCCAGCATTTT. Encoded protein: CASSIVAQPQHF.

In this sample, this clonotype turned up a few times. In DNA, the CDR3 is TGTGCCAGCAGTTTCAGTGCTGATCAGCCCCAGCATTTT. This codes for CASSFSADQPQHF. The V and J genes are TRBV12-3 or TRBV12-4 and TRBJ1-5; D uncertain. V was pared by 3 bases and J by 5 bases, with 8 bases between. CDR3 length: 13 amino acids.

This clonotype was picked up a small number of times. CDR3 loop: CASSPLGGANEKLFF. CDR3 coding DNA: TGTGCCAGCAGCCCCTTGGGGGGGGCAAATGAAAAACTGTTTTTT. The chain combines TRBV7-9 with TRBJ1-4, with D possibly matching TRBD1 (6 bases). This CDR3 region has 15 residues. Germline lookup yields CDR1 SEHNR and CDR2 FQNEAQ (reference sequence). Trimming took 5 bases from V and 5 from J, leaving 15 bases between them.